This T cell receptor (beta chain) comes out of a study of shared clonotypes between healthy human individuals (dated by TCRdb to about 2020). Notes on the research overall: The cohort comprised a couple of women and a few men aged 18 to 49 years. To increase sequencing depth and limit assay-specific biases, different laboratories used diverse techniques to prepare libraries and sequence TCR repertoires. Per donor, leukapheresis produced somewhere between about 0.94 and 9 billion PBMCs. The study deeply sequenced blood TCR repertoires of about 5 healthy adults to estimate repertoire size and the extent of clonotype sharing between individuals. For each donor, CD4 naive and CD4 memory were each run on three plates, CD8 naive on two plates, and CD8 memory on one plate.

Using the deep immunoSEQ assay, multiplex PCR amplified TCR CDR3 regions from genomic DNA. Genomic DNA extracted from each cell subset was distributed evenly over all wells of several immunoSEQ 96-well plates, and each plate served as one replicate. Each replicate PCR for sorted subsets received around 210 ng genomic DNA, equal to roughly 33,000 T cell genomes. Purified libraries were quantified with a Qubit 3.0 fluorometer, sized on a Bioanalyzer 2100, and re-quantified with the KAPA Library Quantification kit. A separate single-read 150-cycle Illumina NextSeq 550 flow cell was used to sequence each immunoSEQ 96-well plate. As for how the authors treated the data: Because the immunoSEQ output included only junctional sequences and no quality scores, the filtering could not be the same as the filtering used for full-length reads. To assign V/J genes and CDR3, sequences were annotated against IMGT germline references using PyIR, a Python wrapper for IgBLAST v1.9. Reads were removed for weak V/J assignments (E-value above 1e-6), missing CDR3, stop codons, out-of-frame junctions, or ambiguous translated residues. V3J clonotypes were defined by identical inferred V gene, J gene, and CDR3 amino acid sequence. To compute the percentage overlap between repertoires, the number of shared unique clonotypes was divided by the size of the smaller repertoire. Richness of each repertoire was evaluated using RTK rarefaction, the Chao1 estimator, and Recon v2.1 estimates of unobserved clonotypes. OLGA was used to compute generation probabilities for all TCRbeta clonotypes that the gDNA method yielded from several donors. TCRdb's version of the immuneACCESS table is confined to in-frame rearrangements and falls short of the full clone set. An unresolved V gene accounts for under half of the shortfall where checked; the remainder is of unknown origin. The DNA gave D and trimming, while V, J and clone size come from that table. In all, the sample holds approximately 940,000 clones, and 76% of those were seen once. The ten largest account for nearly 1.5% of the sample.

Donors were healthy HIV-negative adults with no recently reported acute infections or vaccinations. Every donor was a Caucasian adult living in Nashville, Tennessee, USA. CD4+ T cells were enriched through magnetic negative selection, after which naive cells were positively selected on CD45RA and the remaining negative fraction served as the memory subset. Blood was obtained by leukapheresis, after which PBMCs were separated by Ficoll-Histopaque density gradient centrifugation and cryopreserved in liquid nitrogen vapor phase. Purity and quantity of every magnetically sorted T cell population were checked by analytical flow cytometry. Genomic DNA was isolated from every sorted fraction and measured by UV absorbance on a Nanodrop 2000c. Overall study outcomes, separate from this receptor: Based on pairwise subsampling, the degree of clonotype sharing among donors was expected to be affected by sequencing depth. Naive subsets generally had larger estimated clonotype richness than memory subsets did. Because the study included only a small number of donors, the genetic and exposure-history diversity represented was limited. Rarefaction of sorted-subset datasets indicated incomplete sequencing despite the large sequencing depth. Sampling was restricted to blood, and TCR repertoires in tissue are likely to differ from TCR repertoires in blood. When four donors were compared, the shared fraction of clonotypes was 5% to 6.5% for naive CD4, around 3.6% for naive CD8, 2.3% for memory CD4, and roughly 0.43% for memory CD8. Higher generation probabilities were observed for clonotypes shared by all four sorted-subset donors than for non-shared clonotypes.

For this clone: No cognate antigen has been identified for it. Per-nucleotide qualities are absent, and no much larger clonotype sits a single base away.

In the germline V gene, CDR1 corresponds to SGHTA and CDR2 to FQGNSA. The CDR3 holds 14 amino acids from the cysteine to the phenylalanine. Of the read, only the CDR3 DNA is kept; its 42 bases are in frame from base 1. V gives up 0 bases and J gives up 4 bases, and the segment between their germline ends measures 9 bases. The sequencing input was memory CD4+ T cells sorted from blood. The meaning of the sample's cell subset or site label: CD45RA-negative fraction. The clonotype originates from a young man in good health. The rearranged chain carries TRBV7-2 and TRBJ1-2, and TRBD1 may be the D gene, going by 5 matching bases. The bases are TGTGCCAGCAGCTTAGCGGAGGGGCCCTATGGCTACACCTTC. Its amino acids are CASSLAEGPYGYTF.